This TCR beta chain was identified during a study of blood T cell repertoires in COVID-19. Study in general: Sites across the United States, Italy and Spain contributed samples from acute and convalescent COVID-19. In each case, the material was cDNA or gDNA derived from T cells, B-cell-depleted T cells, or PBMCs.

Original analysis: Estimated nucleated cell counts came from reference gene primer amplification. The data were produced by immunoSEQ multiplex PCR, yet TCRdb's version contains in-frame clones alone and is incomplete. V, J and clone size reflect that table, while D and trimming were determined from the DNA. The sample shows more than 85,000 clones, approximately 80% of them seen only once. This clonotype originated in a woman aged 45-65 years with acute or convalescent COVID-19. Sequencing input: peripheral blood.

CDR3 nucleotides: TGTGCCAGCAGCTTACCGTGGCAGGGGGCGATGGCTTTCTTT. Protein sequence: CASSLPWQGAMAFF. V is TRBV11-1 and J is TRBJ1-1, with 8 bases lining up with TRBD1. This CDR3 is 14 amino acids long. After removal of 2 bases from V and 11 bases from J, the junction contained 10 bases not matched to a gene. The germline V gene encodes CDR1 SGHAT and CDR2 FQDESV (reference sequence).